The clone carrying this T cell receptor beta chain was seen ten or more times. In TCRdb, the reads were re-called with MiXCR into one record per CDR3 protein. The repertoire includes 400,000 or so distinct CDR3 sequences, roughly 30% of them detected once, and around 13% sits in the top ten. Germline lookup yields CDR1 SEHNR and CDR2 FQNEAQ (reference sequence). Trimming stripped 0 bases from V and 6 bases from J, with 11 bases between. The CDR3 is 15 residues long. This sample was included in a study of T cell repertoires in cytomegalovirus infection. This sequence was found in a human donor in good health (CMV status not recorded). Some clones in this sample may be carry-over from other donors' samples. Source material: PBMCs. The chain combines TRBV7-9 with TRBJ2-2; D is undetermined. As DNA, the CDR3 is TGTGCCAGCAGCTTAGCCAGGTCCCTCGCCGGGGAGCTGTTTTTT. Protein: CASSLARSLAGELFF.